This T cell receptor beta chain was captured in a study of coeliac disease. Study-level findings and limits: Known gliadin-specific TRB sequences: about 45% of the 18 coeliac samples, only 1 of 6 controls. Control samples showed higher TRB and TRG clonality than intraepithelial and lamina propria samples in active celiac disease. Most TRB amino acid sequences occurred in only one sample. Unbiased detection of gliadin-specific T cells was judged not feasible with this approach.

About this clone: Its antigen is unknown.

This table comes from immunoSEQ multiplex PCR, and its TCRdb copy is limited to in-frame clones, with some not included. The data show 2,500 or so clones, with just over 65% seen just once and 11% to 15% held by the top ten. Germline CDR1 is MDHEN and CDR2 is SYDVKM. The CDR3 length is 13 residues. Trimming at V came to 6 bases and at J to 2 bases, leaving 3 bases not matched to a gene. This TCR was recovered from a woman between 70 and 85 years old with celiac disease on a gluten-free diet. The rearrangement uses TRBV28 and TRBJ2-7, with 8 bases fitting TRBD1. The sequenced sample was lamina propria lymphocytes from the gut. DNA for the CDR3: TGTGCCAGCAGAGGACAGGGCACCTACGAGCAGTACTTC. It codes for CASRGQGTYEQYF.